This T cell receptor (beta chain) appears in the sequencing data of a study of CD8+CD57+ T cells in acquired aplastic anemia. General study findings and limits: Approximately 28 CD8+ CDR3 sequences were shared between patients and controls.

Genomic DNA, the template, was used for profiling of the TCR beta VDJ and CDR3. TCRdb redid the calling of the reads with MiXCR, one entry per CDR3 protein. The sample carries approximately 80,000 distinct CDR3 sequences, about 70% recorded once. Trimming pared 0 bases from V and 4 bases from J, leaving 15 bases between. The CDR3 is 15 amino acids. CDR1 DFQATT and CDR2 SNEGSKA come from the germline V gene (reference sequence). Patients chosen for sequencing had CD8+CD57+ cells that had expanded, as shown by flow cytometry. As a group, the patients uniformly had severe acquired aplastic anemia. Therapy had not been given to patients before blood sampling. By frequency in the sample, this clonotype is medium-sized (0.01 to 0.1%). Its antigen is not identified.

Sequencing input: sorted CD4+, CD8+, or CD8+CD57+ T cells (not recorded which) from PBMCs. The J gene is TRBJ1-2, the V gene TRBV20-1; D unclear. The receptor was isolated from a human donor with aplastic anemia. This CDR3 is CSARDREAATYGYTF. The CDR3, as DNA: TGCAGTGCTAGAGATCGGGAGGCAGCCACCTATGGCTACACCTTC.